This record concerns one T cell receptor beta chain sequence. The study recruited people aged 18 to 89 years across 20 to 30 US areas. This sample is drawn from a study of blood T cell repertoires in COVID-19. Study context: Samples taken during acute and convalescent COVID-19 were collected in the United States, Italy and Spain.

V lost 5 bases, J lost 4 bases, and 14 bases lay in between. The CDR3 length is 14 residues. The germline gives CDR1 SEHNR, CDR2 FQNEAQ (reference sequence). Using immunoSEQ multiplex PCR, the repertoire was profiled, and TCRdb retains in-frame clones only, with some absent. The sample lists a few hundred thousand clones, 75% to 90% occurring once. The gene calls are TRBV7-9 and TRBJ2-5; D not certain. Source material: PBMCs or T cells enriched from blood (not recorded which). This sequence was found in a woman in her twenties or thirties who had recovered from COVID-19. CDR3 loop: CASSPDNWIETQYF. CDR3 coding DNA: TGTGCCAGCAGCCCCGACAATTGGATAGAGACCCAGTACTTC.